This T cell receptor (beta chain) was profiled in a study of Ad26.COV2.S vaccination and SARS-CoV-2 variants. Whole-study context: Ad26.COV2.S was injected intramuscularly once or twice, 56 days apart.

As to this clone: Its antigen is not identified.

This table comes from immunoSEQ multiplex PCR, and its TCRdb copy is limited to in-frame clones, with some not included. The sample yields about 350,000 clones, approximately 90% seen once. General observations from the study: Post-vaccination spike-specific CD8+ and CD4+ T cell responses reportedly had substantial breadth. Breadth and depth estimates from TCRs may understate total T cell responses.

The sample's treatment: 15 to 20 received Ad26.COV2.S at low or high dose, single or two shots; roughly five received placebo; per-sample allocation not given. Day 63 after the first injection of vaccine or placebo was the sampling time. Donation came from an adult in Boston who was aged 18-55 years. Trimming shortened V by 7 bases and J by 6 bases, and 10 bases separated the two germline ends. This CDR3 spans 13 amino acids. Germline CDR1 is ENHRY and CDR2 is SYGVKD. The sequence came from a person aged 18 to 65 who received the Ad26.COV2.S COVID-19 vaccine or a placebo. This specimen consisted of peripheral blood, obtained in a trial of Ad26.COV2.S vaccine versus placebo. The chain has TRBV10-3 and TRBJ1-6; no definite D call. The chain's CDR3 is CAINGGANSPLHF. The CDR3 bases are TGTGCCATCAATGGCGGTGCTAATTCACCCCTCCACTTT.